This is a list of T cell receptor beta chains from one sample in a study of shared clonotypes between healthy human individuals. Repertoires were generated with immunoSEQ multiplex PCR, while TCRdb's copy carries only in-frame clones and drops some. The top ten clones hold 10% to 15% of a sample with approximately 470,000 clones, over 75% of them seen once. Sequenced sample: PBMCs. These receptors came from a woman aged 40 to 55 in good health. Some clones in this sample may be carry-over from other donors' samples. The CDR3 runs from the conserved cysteine through the conserved F or W. The order of the fields is J gene, D gene, V gene, clone size, CDR3 DNA, CDR3 protein. A D gene is named only where the DNA matches it firmly. Not every row has a clone size; where given, it reads once, few, many or a size class.

j_call: TRBJ1-1; d_call: .; v_call: TRBV7-2; clone_size: .; cdr3_nt: TGTGCCAGCAGCCCGACAGGTCGCACTGAAGCTTTCTTT; cdr3_aa: CASSPTGRTEAFF
j_call: TRBJ1-1; d_call: .; v_call: TRBV19; clone_size: .; cdr3_nt: TGTGCCAGTAGTCTTAACGACAGGCCTGAAGCTTTCTTT; cdr3_aa: CASSLNDRPEAFF
j_call: TRBJ2-1; d_call: TRBD2; v_call: TRBV7-3; clone_size: .; cdr3_nt: TGTGCCAGCAGCCCTCATAGCGGGAGTCCCCACAATGAGCAGTTCTTC; cdr3_aa: CASSPHSGSPHNEQFF
j_call: TRBJ2-7; d_call: TRBD2; v_call: TRBV11-1; clone_size: .; cdr3_nt: TGTGCCAGCAGCCCCATGCGACTAGCGGGCCTTTCCTACGAGCAGTACTTC; cdr3_aa: CASSPMRLAGLSYEQYF
j_call: TRBJ2-1; d_call: .; v_call: TRBV5-4; clone_size: .; cdr3_nt: TGTGCCAGCAGCATCGGAGGGTACAATGAGCAGTTCTTC; cdr3_aa: CASSIGGYNEQFF
j_call: TRBJ1-5; d_call: .; v_call: TRBV28; clone_size: .; cdr3_nt: TGTGCCGGCAGTCCACCCCAGACAGGAGTAGCCAATCAGCCCCAGCATTTT; cdr3_aa: CAGSPPQTGVANQPQHF
j_call: TRBJ2-1; d_call: TRBD2; v_call: TRBV18; clone_size: once; cdr3_nt: TGTGCCAGCTCACCTCGGACTAGCGGGACGGGTGAGCAGTTCTTC; cdr3_aa: CASSPRTSGTGEQFF
j_call: TRBJ2-2; d_call: .; v_call: TRBV7-3; clone_size: few; cdr3_nt: TGTGCCAGCAGCTTATCTACAGGGCACGGGGAGCTGTTTTTT; cdr3_aa: CASSLSTGHGELFF
j_call: TRBJ2-1; d_call: TRBD2; v_call: TRBV7-3; clone_size: .; cdr3_nt: TGTGCCAGCAGCTCCGCCGGGGGAGGGCCTCGCGACAATGAGCAGTTCTTC; cdr3_aa: CASSSAGGGPRDNEQFF
j_call: TRBJ2-1; d_call: .; v_call: TRBV7-2; clone_size: .; cdr3_nt: TGTGCCAGCAGCTTACAAGCGGGCGCCTACAATGAGCAGTTCTTC; cdr3_aa: CASSLQAGAYNEQFF
j_call: TRBJ2-2; d_call: .; v_call: TRBV7-3; clone_size: once; cdr3_nt: TGTGCCAGCAGCCCCCCGAGTTCTAGCGATGGGGTCGGGGAGCTGTTTTTT; cdr3_aa: CASSPPSSSDGVGELFF
j_call: TRBJ2-2; d_call: TRBD2; v_call: TRBV6-4; clone_size: few; cdr3_nt: TGTGCCACCCGAAGACTAGCAGCTACCGGGGAGCTGTTTTTT; cdr3_aa: CATRRLAATGELFF
j_call: TRBJ1-5; d_call: .; v_call: TRBV9; clone_size: once; cdr3_nt: TGTGCCAGCAGCGTAGGAGAGAATCAGCCTCAGCATTTT; cdr3_aa: CASSVGENQPQHF
j_call: TRBJ2-7; d_call: .; v_call: TRBV7-9; clone_size: .; cdr3_nt: TGTGCCAGCAGAAGGATTCCGTCGGGCTACGAGCAGTACTTC; cdr3_aa: CASRRIPSGYEQYF
j_call: TRBJ2-5; d_call: .; v_call: TRBV5-1; clone_size: .; cdr3_nt: TGCGCCAGCAGCTTGTTTGGGGAAGAAGAGACCCAGTACTTC; cdr3_aa: CASSLFGEEETQYF
j_call: TRBJ2-5; d_call: .; v_call: TRBV7-9; clone_size: .; cdr3_nt: TGTGCCAGCAGCCTCTTAAAGGGCGGAGAGACCCAGTACTTC; cdr3_aa: CASSLLKGGETQYF
j_call: TRBJ2-3; d_call: .; v_call: TRBV9; clone_size: .; cdr3_nt: TGTGCCAGCAGCGTCTCTTTTCGGCATAGCACAGATACGCAGTATTTT; cdr3_aa: CASSVSFRHSTDTQYF
j_call: TRBJ2-3; d_call: .; v_call: TRBV5-1; clone_size: .; cdr3_nt: TGCGCCAGCGGTCCATTACGGGGGTCCGGCACAGATACGCAGTATTTT; cdr3_aa: CASGPLRGSGTDTQYF
j_call: TRBJ1-1; d_call: .; v_call: TRBV5-1; clone_size: .; cdr3_nt: TGCGCCAGCAGCTTGTCTATAGGGAACACTGAAGCTTTCTTT; cdr3_aa: CASSLSIGNTEAFF
j_call: TRBJ1-1; d_call: TRBD1; v_call: TRBV28; clone_size: few; cdr3_nt: TGTGCCAGCAGCTCGGGACAGAGCACTGAAGCTTTCTTT; cdr3_aa: CASSSGQSTEAFF
j_call: TRBJ1-2; d_call: .; v_call: TRBV5-6; clone_size: .; cdr3_nt: TGTGCCAGCAGCAGGGGGACCTTTGGGGGCTACACCTTC; cdr3_aa: CASSRGTFGGYTF
j_call: TRBJ1-1; d_call: .; v_call: TRBV28; clone_size: .; cdr3_nt: TGTGCCAGCAGTCCACAAGCGGTGGCGGGAGCTTTCTTT; cdr3_aa: CASSPQAVAGAFF
j_call: TRBJ2-2; d_call: .; v_call: TRBV6-1; clone_size: .; cdr3_nt: TGTGCCAGCACGCAGTCCTTTCCAGCCGGGGAGCTGTTTTTT; cdr3_aa: CASTQSFPAGELFF
j_call: TRBJ2-5; d_call: TRBD2; v_call: TRBV15; clone_size: .; cdr3_nt: TGTGCCACCAGCAGAGATTCTAGCGGGAGGGCCCAGTACTTC; cdr3_aa: CATSRDSSGRAQYF
j_call: TRBJ2-4; d_call: .; v_call: TRBV18; clone_size: many; cdr3_nt: TGTGCCAGCTCACCAAACGGCGCTGACATTCAGTACTTC; cdr3_aa: CASSPNGADIQYF
j_call: TRBJ2-7; d_call: .; v_call: TRBV5-1; clone_size: .; cdr3_nt: TGCGCCAGCAGCTTGGCCTTGGCGGGAAGCTCCTACGAGCAGTACTTC; cdr3_aa: CASSLALAGSSYEQYF
j_call: TRBJ2-3; d_call: .; v_call: TRBV7-2; clone_size: .; cdr3_nt: TGTGCCAGCAGCTTAGAGACTAGCACAGATACGCAGTATTTT; cdr3_aa: CASSLETSTDTQYF
j_call: TRBJ2-2; d_call: TRBD2; v_call: TRBV30; clone_size: once; cdr3_nt: TGTGCCGGGACTAGCGGGACGGCCGGGGAGCTGTTTTTT; cdr3_aa: CAGTSGTAGELFF
j_call: TRBJ2-7; d_call: TRBD2; v_call: TRBV5-6; clone_size: .; cdr3_nt: TGTGCCAGCAGCTGGAGCGGGGGCGAGCAGTACTTC; cdr3_aa: CASSWSGGEQYF
j_call: TRBJ2-7; d_call: .; v_call: TRBV5-6; clone_size: .; cdr3_nt: TGTGCCAGCAGCTTGGACAGCCCTTACGAGCAGTACTTC; cdr3_aa: CASSLDSPYEQYF
j_call: TRBJ1-3; d_call: .; v_call: TRBV27; clone_size: .; cdr3_nt: TGTGCCAGCAGCTTCCACTCTGGAAACACCATATATTTT; cdr3_aa: CASSFHSGNTIYF
j_call: TRBJ2-3; d_call: .; v_call: TRBV20-1; clone_size: .; cdr3_nt: TGCAGTGCTACACCGGGATTTACGCAGTATTTT; cdr3_aa: CSATPGFTQYF
j_call: TRBJ2-5; d_call: .; v_call: TRBV5-4; clone_size: .; cdr3_nt: TGTGCCAGCAGCTACTACAGGATCCGAGAGACCCAGTACTTC; cdr3_aa: CASSYYRIRETQYF
j_call: TRBJ1-5; d_call: .; v_call: TRBV5-5; clone_size: few; cdr3_nt: TGTGCCAGCAGCTTGGACCAGGGCGGACAGCCCCAGCATTTT; cdr3_aa: CASSLDQGGQPQHF
j_call: TRBJ2-1; d_call: .; v_call: TRBV27; clone_size: .; cdr3_nt: TGTGCCAGCAGTTTAGTGCCTCCCGGGCGCAATGAGCAGTTCTTC; cdr3_aa: CASSLVPPGRNEQFF
j_call: TRBJ2-3; d_call: .; v_call: TRBV9; clone_size: .; cdr3_nt: TGTGCCAGCAGTTATTGGGGTAAAGATACGCAGTATTTT; cdr3_aa: CASSYWGKDTQYF
j_call: TRBJ2-3; d_call: TRBD2; v_call: TRBV28; clone_size: .; cdr3_nt: TGTGCCAGCAGATTACGAAGGGGAGGGTCAGATACGCAGTATTTT; cdr3_aa: CASRLRRGGSDTQYF
j_call: TRBJ2-2; d_call: .; v_call: TRBV9; clone_size: .; cdr3_nt: TGTGCCAGCAGCCCCCGGACAGACCCCGGGGAGCTGTTTTTT; cdr3_aa: CASSPRTDPGELFF
j_call: TRBJ1-3; d_call: .; v_call: TRBV7-9; clone_size: .; cdr3_nt: TGTGCCAGCAGCCTGGGGCTGCCCGACTCTGGAAACACCATATATTTT; cdr3_aa: CASSLGLPDSGNTIYF
j_call: TRBJ2-1; d_call: TRBD2; v_call: TRBV7-2; clone_size: .; cdr3_nt: TGTGCCAGCAGCTTAGTGACTAGCGGGAGGGGATACAATGAGCAGTTCTTC; cdr3_aa: CASSLVTSGRGYNEQFF
j_call: TRBJ2-1; d_call: .; v_call: TRBV4-1; clone_size: once; cdr3_nt: TGCGCCAGCAGCCAAGGTCTGACTCTGAATGAGCAGTTCTTC; cdr3_aa: CASSQGLTLNEQFF
j_call: TRBJ2-2; d_call: TRBD2; v_call: TRBV7-6; clone_size: .; cdr3_nt: TGTGCCAGCAGCCCTCTAGCGGGAGTTGCGTACACCGGGGAGCTGTTTTTT; cdr3_aa: CASSPLAGVAYTGELFF
j_call: TRBJ1-2; d_call: .; v_call: TRBV18; clone_size: .; cdr3_nt: TGTGCCAGCTCACTTGAGGCACAGGTTGATCTGTTCGGCTACACCTTC; cdr3_aa: CASSLEAQVDLFGYTF
j_call: TRBJ1-2; d_call: TRBD1; v_call: TRBV27; clone_size: .; cdr3_nt: TGTGCCAGCAAAAGTCGACAGGGTGTCGGGTATGGCTACACCTTC; cdr3_aa: CASKSRQGVGYGYTF
j_call: TRBJ1-4; d_call: TRBD1; v_call: TRBV7-9; clone_size: .; cdr3_nt: TGTGCCAGCAGCTTCGGCGACAGGGCAGATGAAAAACTGTTTTTT; cdr3_aa: CASSFGDRADEKLFF
j_call: TRBJ2-1; d_call: .; v_call: TRBV18; clone_size: .; cdr3_nt: TGTGCCAGCTCTGGCGGAAGCTACAATGAGCAGTTCTTC; cdr3_aa: CASSGGSYNEQFF
j_call: TRBJ2-5; d_call: .; v_call: TRBV6-5; clone_size: .; cdr3_nt: TGTGCCAGCAGTTCACCTGGGGGGGAGACCCAGTACTTC; cdr3_aa: CASSSPGGETQYF
j_call: TRBJ2-7; d_call: .; v_call: TRBV5-1; clone_size: many; cdr3_nt: TGCGCCAGCAGCTCGGGACTCACCTACGAGCAGTACTTC; cdr3_aa: CASSSGLTYEQYF